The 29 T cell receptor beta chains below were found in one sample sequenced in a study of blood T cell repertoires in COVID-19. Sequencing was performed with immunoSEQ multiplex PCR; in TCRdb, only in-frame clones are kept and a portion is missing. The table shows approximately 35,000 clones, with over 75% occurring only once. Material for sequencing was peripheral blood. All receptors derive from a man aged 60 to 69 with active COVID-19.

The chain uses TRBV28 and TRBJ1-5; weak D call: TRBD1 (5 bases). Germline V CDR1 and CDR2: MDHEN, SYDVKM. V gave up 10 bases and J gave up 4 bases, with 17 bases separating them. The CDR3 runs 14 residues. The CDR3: CATCGAGGNQPQHF. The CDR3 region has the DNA TGTGCCACCTGTGGGGCAGGCGGTAATCAGCCCCAGCATTTT.

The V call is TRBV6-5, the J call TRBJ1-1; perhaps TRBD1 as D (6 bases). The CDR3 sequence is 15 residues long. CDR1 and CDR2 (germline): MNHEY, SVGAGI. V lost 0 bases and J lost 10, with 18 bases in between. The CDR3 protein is CASSYSMRGWLGAFF. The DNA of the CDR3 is TGTGCCAGCAGTTACTCGATGAGGGGGTGGTTAGGAGCTTTCTTT.

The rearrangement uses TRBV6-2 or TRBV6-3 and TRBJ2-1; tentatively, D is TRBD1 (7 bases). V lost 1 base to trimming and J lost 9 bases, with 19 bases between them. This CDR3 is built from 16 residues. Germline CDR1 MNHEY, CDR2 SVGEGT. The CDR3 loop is CASSYFPGGWVGEQFF. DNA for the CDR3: TGTGCCAGCAGTTACTTCCCAGGGGGGTGGGTAGGTGAGCAGTTCTTC.

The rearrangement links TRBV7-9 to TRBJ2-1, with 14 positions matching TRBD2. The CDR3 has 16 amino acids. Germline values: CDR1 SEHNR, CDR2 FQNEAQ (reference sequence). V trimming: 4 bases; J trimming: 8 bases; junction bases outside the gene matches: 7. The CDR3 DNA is TGTGCCAGCAGCTCATGGACTAGCGGGAGGCCGCATGAGCAGTTCTTC. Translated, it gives CASSSWTSGRPHEQFF. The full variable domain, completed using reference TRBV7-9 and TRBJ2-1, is DTGVSQNPRHKITKRGQNVTFRCDPISEHNRLYWYRQTLGQGPEFLTYFQNEAQLEKSRLLSDRFSAERPKGSFSTLEIQRTEQGDSAMYLCASSSWTSGRPHEQFFGPGTRLTVL.

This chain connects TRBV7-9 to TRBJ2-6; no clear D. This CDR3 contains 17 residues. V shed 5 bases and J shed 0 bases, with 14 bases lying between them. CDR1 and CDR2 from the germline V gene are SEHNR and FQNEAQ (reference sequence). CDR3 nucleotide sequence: TGTGCCAGCAGCCCCCGAGGCCTCAGCTCTGGGGCCAACGTCCTGACTTTC. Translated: CASSPRGLSSGANVLTF. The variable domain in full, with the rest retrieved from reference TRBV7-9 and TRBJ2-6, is DTGVSQNPRHKITKRGQNVTFRCDPISEHNRLYWYRQTLGQGPEFLTYFQNEAQLEKSRLLSDRFSAERPKGSFSTLEIQRTEQGDSAMYLCASSPRGLSSGANVLTFGAGSRLTVL.

The DNA of the CDR3 is TGCGCCAGCAGCTTAGCGGGAGTGGACATTCAGTACTTC. Its protein is CASSLAGVDIQYF. This rearrangement joins TRBV5-1 to TRBJ2-4; 8 nucleotides match TRBD2. The V gene's germline CDR1 is SGHRS and CDR2 YFSETQ. V trimming: 2 bases; J trimming: 8 bases; junction bases outside the gene matches: 3. The CDR3 loop spans 13 amino acids.

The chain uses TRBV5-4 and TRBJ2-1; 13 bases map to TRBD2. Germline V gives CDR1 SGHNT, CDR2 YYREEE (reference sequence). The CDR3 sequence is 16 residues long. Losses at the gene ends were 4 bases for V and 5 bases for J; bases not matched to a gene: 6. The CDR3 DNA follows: TGTGCCAGCAGCGGACTAGCGGGAGCACTGAACAATGAGCAGTTCTTC. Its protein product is CASSGLAGALNNEQFF.

CDR3 sequence: CASSLAGLATNEQFF. DNA of the CDR3: TGCGCCAGCAGCTTGGCGGGACTAGCTACAAATGAGCAGTTCTTC. The chain combines TRBV5-1 with TRBJ2-1; the match to TRBD2 covers 9 bases. This CDR3 contains 15 residues. CDR1 and CDR2 (germline): SGHRS, YFSETQ. Unmatched junction bases numbered 5, after V lost 0 bases and J lost 7 bases.

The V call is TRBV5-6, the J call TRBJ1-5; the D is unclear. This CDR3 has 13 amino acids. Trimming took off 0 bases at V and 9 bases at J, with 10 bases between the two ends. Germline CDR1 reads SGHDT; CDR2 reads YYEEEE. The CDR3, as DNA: TGTGCCAGCAGCTTGGCAACGAGCGGGCCCCAGCATTTT. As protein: CASSLATSGPQHF.

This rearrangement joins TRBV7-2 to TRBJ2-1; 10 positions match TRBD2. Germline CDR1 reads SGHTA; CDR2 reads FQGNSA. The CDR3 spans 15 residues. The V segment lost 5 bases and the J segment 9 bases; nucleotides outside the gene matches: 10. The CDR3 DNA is TGTGCCAGCAGCCCCCGGGCTAGCGGGAGTTTTGAGCAGTTCTTC. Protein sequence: CASSPRASGSFEQFF.

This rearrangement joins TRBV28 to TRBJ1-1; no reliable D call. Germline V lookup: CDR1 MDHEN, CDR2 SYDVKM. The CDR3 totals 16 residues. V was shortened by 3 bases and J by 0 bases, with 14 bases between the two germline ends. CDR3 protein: CASSFGVVDMNTEAFF. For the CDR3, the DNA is TGTGCCAGCAGTTTCGGGGTCGTCGACATGAACACTGAAGCTTTCTTT.

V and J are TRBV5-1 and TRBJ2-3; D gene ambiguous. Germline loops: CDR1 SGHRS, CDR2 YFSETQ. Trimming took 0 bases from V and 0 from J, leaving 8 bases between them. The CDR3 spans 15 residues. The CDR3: CASSLAARSTDTQYF. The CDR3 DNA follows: TGCGCCAGCAGCTTGGCCGCTAGGAGCACAGATACGCAGTATTTT.

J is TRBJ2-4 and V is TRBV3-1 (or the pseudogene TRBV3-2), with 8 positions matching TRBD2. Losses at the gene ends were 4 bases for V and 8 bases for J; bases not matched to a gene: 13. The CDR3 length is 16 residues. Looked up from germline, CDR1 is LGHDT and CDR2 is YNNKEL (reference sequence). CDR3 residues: CASSPRASGWNDIQYF. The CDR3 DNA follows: TGTGCCAGCAGCCCACGGGCTAGCGGGTGGAACGACATTCAGTACTTC.

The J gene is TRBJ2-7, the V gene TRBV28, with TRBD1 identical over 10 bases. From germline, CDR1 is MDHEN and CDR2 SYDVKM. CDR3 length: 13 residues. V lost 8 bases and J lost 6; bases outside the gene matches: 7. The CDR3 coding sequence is TGTGCCAGCCTTATTGGACAGGGGGGCGAGCAGTACTTC. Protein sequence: CASLIGQGGEQYF.

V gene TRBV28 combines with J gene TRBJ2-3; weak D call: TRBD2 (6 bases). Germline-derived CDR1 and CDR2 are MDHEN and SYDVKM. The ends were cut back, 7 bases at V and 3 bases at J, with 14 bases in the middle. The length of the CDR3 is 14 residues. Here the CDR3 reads CASNPSGGTDTQYF. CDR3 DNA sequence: TGTGCCAGCAACCCATCTGGGGGGACAGATACGCAGTATTTT.

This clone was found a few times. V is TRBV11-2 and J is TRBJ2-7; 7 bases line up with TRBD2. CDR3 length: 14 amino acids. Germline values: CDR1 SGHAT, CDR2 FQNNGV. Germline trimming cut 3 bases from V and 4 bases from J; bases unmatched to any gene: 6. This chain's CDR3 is CASSFGLDLYEQYF. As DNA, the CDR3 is TGTGCCAGCAGCTTCGGACTAGATTTGTACGAGCAGTACTTC.

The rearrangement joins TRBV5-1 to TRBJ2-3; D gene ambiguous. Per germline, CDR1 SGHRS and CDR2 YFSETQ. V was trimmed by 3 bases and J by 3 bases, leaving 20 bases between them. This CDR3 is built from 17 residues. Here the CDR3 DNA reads TGCGCCAGCAGCTCCTCTTTTTCGGGTCGTGGGACAGATACGCAGTATTTT. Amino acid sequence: CASSSSFSGRGTDTQYF.

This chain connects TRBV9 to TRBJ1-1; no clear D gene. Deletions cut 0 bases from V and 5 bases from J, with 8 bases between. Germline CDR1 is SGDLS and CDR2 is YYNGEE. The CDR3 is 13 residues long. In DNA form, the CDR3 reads TGTGCCAGCAGCGTAGGCAGATCGACTGAAGCTTTCTTT. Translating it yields CASSVGRSTEAFF.

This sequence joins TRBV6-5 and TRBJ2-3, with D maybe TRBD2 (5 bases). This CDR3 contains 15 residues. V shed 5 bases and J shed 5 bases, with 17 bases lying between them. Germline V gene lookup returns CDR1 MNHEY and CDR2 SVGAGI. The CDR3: CASSRDYDSLDTQYF. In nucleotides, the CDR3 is TGTGCCAGCAGTCGCGACTATGACTCGCTAGATACGCAGTATTTT.

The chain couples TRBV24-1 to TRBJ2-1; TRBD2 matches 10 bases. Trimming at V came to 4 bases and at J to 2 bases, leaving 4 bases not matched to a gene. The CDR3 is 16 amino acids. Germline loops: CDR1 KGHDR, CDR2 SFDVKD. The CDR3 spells CATSDLAGGAYNEQFF. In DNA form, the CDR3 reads TGTGCCACCAGTGACTTAGCGGGAGGTGCCTACAATGAGCAGTTCTTC.

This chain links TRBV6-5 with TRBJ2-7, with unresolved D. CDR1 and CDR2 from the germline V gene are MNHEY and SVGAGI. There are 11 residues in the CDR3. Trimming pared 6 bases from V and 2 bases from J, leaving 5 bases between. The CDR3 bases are TGTGCCAGCAGGACAACCTACGAGCAGTACTTC. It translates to CASRTTYEQYF.

The CDR3 region has the DNA TGTGCCAGCAGCTTAGGGGCGGGTCTCCGCGAGCAGTACTTC. Its protein product is CASSLGAGLREQYF. This sequence joins TRBV7-9 and TRBJ2-7; the D gene is possibly TRBD2 (5 bases). V was trimmed by 1 base and J by 6 bases, leaving 13 bases between them. The CDR3 is 14 residues long. The germline V gene has CDR1 SEHNR and CDR2 FQNEAQ (reference sequence).

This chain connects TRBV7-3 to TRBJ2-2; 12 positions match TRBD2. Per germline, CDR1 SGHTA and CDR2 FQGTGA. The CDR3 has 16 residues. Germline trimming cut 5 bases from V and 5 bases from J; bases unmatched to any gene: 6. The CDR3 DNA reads TGTGCCAGCAGCGCGACTAGCGGGAGAAGAACCGGGGAGCTGTTTTTT. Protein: CASSATSGRRTGELFF.

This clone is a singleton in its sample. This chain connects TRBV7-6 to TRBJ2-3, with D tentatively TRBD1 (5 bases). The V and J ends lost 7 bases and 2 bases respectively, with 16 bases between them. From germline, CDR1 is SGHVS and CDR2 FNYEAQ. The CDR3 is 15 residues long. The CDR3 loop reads CASTMGDRNTDTQYF. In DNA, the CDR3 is TGTGCCAGCACCATGGGTGACAGAAACACAGATACGCAGTATTTT. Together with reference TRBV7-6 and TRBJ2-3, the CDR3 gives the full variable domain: GAGVSQSPRYKVTKRGQDVALRCDPISGHVSLYWYRQALGQGPEFLTYFNYEAQQDKSGLPNDRFSAERPEGSISTLTIQRTEQRDSAMYRCASTMGDRNTDTQYFGPGTRLTVL.

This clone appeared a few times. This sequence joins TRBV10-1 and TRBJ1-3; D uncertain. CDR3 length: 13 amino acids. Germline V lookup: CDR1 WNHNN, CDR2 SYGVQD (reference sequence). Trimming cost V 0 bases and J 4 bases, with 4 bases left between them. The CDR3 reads CASSESRGNTIYF. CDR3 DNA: TGCGCCAGCAGTGAGTCGCGCGGAAACACCATATATTTT.

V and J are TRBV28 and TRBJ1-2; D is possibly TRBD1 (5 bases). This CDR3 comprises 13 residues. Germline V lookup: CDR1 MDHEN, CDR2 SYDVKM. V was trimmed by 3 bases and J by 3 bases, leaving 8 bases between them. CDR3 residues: CASSFLGHYGYTF. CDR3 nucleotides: TGTGCCAGCAGTTTCTTGGGGCACTATGGCTACACCTTC.

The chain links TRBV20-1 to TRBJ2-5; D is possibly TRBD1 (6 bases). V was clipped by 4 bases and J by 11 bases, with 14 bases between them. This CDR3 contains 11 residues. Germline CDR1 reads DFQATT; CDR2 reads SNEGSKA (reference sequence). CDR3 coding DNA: TGCAGTGCTAAAAGGTCCGGACAGCAGTACTTC. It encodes CSAKRSGQQYF.

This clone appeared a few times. CDR3 coding DNA: TGTGCCAGCAGCCATACGGGGATTAGCTCTGGAAACACCATATATTTT. Translated: CASSHTGISSGNTIYF. The chain employs TRBV7-9 and TRBJ1-3; D is unresolved. Germline CDR1 reads SEHNR; CDR2 reads FQNEAQ (reference sequence). V was pared by 5 bases and J by 0 bases, with 14 bases between. This CDR3 is 16 amino acids long.

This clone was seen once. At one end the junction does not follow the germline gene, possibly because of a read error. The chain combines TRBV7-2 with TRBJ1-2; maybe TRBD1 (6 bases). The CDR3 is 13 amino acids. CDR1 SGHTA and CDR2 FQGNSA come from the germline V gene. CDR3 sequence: CASTLSGVWGYTF. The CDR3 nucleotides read TGTGCCAGCACCTTATCAGGGGTTTGGGGCTACACCTTC. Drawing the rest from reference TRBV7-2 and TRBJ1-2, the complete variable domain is GAGVSQSPSNKVTEKGKDVELRCDPISGHTALYWYRQSLGQGLEFLIYFQGNSAPDKSGLPSDRFSAERTGGSVSTLTIQRTQQEDSAVYLCASTLSGVWGYTFGSGTRLTVV.